Each of the 29 T cell receptor beta chains below was sequenced from the same sample in a study of control samples from healthy donors and cancer patients. Assay used: immunoSEQ multiplex PCR; TCRdb lists only in-frame clones, some missing. The sample includes some 130,000 clones, about nine tenths of them seen just once. The sequenced sample was blood. Receptors originate from a woman in her fifties or sixties in good health.

This chain links TRBV6-1 with TRBJ1-2; D unclear. The CDR3 contains 14 residues. Germline CDR1 reads MNHNS; CDR2 reads SASEGT. Trimming shortened V by 3 bases and J by 5 bases, and 13 bases separated the two germline ends. The CDR3: CASSEATLTYGYTF. In DNA form, the CDR3 reads TGTGCCAGCAGTGAGGCTACTTTGACATATGGCTACACCTTC.

V usage is TRBV5-4 and J usage is TRBJ1-2, with 11 bases identical to TRBD1. CDR3 length: 16 residues. V dropped 4 bases and J dropped 2; count of bases not matched to a gene: 7. CDR1 is SGHNT and CDR2 is YYREEE in the germline V gene (reference sequence). The CDR3 DNA reads as TGTGCCAGCAGCGCGAGCCGGGACAGGGGGAACTATGGCTACACCTTC. It translates to CASSASRDRGNYGYTF.

The V and J genes are TRBV5-6 and TRBJ1-2; D is uncertain. CDR1 and CDR2 from the germline V gene are SGHDT and YYEEEE. The CDR3 is made up of 13 amino acids. The V and J ends lost 0 bases and 4 bases respectively, with 7 bases between them. In nucleotides, the CDR3 is TGTGCCAGCAGCTTGGCAGAGGGCTATGGCTACACCTTC. This translates into CASSLAEGYGYTF.

Comments on this clone: This same CDR3 is encoded by further DNA sequences in the sample. This rearrangement joins TRBV5-1 to TRBJ2-7; TRBD1 agrees at 9 bases. The V segment lost 4 bases and the J segment 6 bases; nucleotides outside the gene matches: 5. Germline V gene sequence: CDR1 SGHRS, CDR2 YFSETQ. CDR3 length equals 13 residues. CDR3 sequence (DNA): TGCGCCAGCAGCCTGGGACAGGGCTTCGAGCAGTACTTC. This encodes CASSLGQGFEQYF.

The chain is built from TRBV15 and TRBJ1-2; a weak D match, TRBD1 (6 bases). This CDR3 has 15 residues. Germline values: CDR1 LNHNV, CDR2 YYDKDF (reference sequence). Trimming took 3 bases from V and 6 from J, leaving 17 bases between them. This CDR3 is CATSSDRRGGDGYTF. As DNA, the CDR3 is TGTGCCACCAGCAGTGATCGAAGAGGGGGGGATGGCTACACCTTC.

V and J are TRBV19 and TRBJ2-2; TRBD2 aligns across 12 bases. Germline V gene sequence: CDR1 LNHDA, CDR2 SQIVND (reference sequence). CDR3 length: 18 amino acids. The V segment lost 6 bases and the J segment 5 bases; nucleotides outside the gene matches: 13. CDR3 region: CASRTPSGGAWGTGELFF. The CDR3 DNA is TGTGCCAGTAGGACCCCTAGCGGGGGGGCCTGGGGGACCGGGGAGCTGTTTTTT.

The V call is TRBV3-1 (or the pseudogene TRBV3-2), the J call TRBJ2-7; D not resolved. Trimming took 1 base from V and 4 from J, leaving 8 bases between them. The CDR3 length is 13 residues. Germline loops: CDR1 LGHDT, CDR2 YNNKEL (reference sequence). The CDR3 coding sequence is TGTGCCAGCAGCCAAGTGACCAATTACGAGCAGTACTTC. This gives the protein CASSQVTNYEQYF.

This clone is a singleton in its sample. The J gene is TRBJ1-1, the V gene TRBV28, with D possibly TRBD1 on 6 matching bases. The CDR3 has 15 residues. Trimming stripped 5 bases from V and 0 bases from J, with 13 bases between. Germline assignment: CDR1 MDHEN and CDR2 SYDVKM. The CDR3 coding sequence is TGTGCCAGCAGTACGATACAGGGTATGAACACTGAAGCTTTCTTT. Translation gives CASSTIQGMNTEAFF.

The V gene is TRBV19, the J gene TRBJ2-3; 9 bases map to TRBD1. The CDR3 covers 14 residues. Trimming at V came to 5 bases and at J to 5 bases, leaving 5 bases not matched to a gene. Germline CDR1 and CDR2: LNHDA and SQIVND (reference sequence). In DNA form, the CDR3 reads TGTGCCAGTAGTTACGGGACAGGGCTAGATACGCAGTATTTT. Its protein product is CASSYGTGLDTQYF.

The rearrangement uses TRBV5-1 and TRBJ2-2, with D maybe TRBD2 (5 bases). This CDR3 is 14 amino acids long. Trimming pared 0 bases from V and 4 bases from J, leaving 7 bases between. Germline CDR1 is SGHRS and CDR2 is YFSETQ. In DNA, the CDR3 is TGCGCCAGCAGCTTGGCGCTAGCCACCGGGGAGCTGTTTTTT. The encoded protein is CASSLALATGELFF. The whole variable domain, filled in from reference TRBV5-1 and TRBJ2-2, reads KAGVTQTPRYLIKTRGQQVTLSCSPISGHRSVSWYQQTPGQGLQFLFEYFSETQRNKGNFPGRFSGRQFSNSRSEMNVSTLELGDSALYLCASSLALATGELFFGEGSRLTVL.

This sequence joins TRBV5-4 and TRBJ1-2, with TRBD1 matching 10 bases. The trim removed 7 bases at V and 7 bases at J, leaving 7 bases unmatched. The CDR3 contains 13 residues. Germline loops: CDR1 SGHNT, CDR2 YYREEE (reference sequence). CDR3 protein: CASFRTGGAGYTF. CDR3 in DNA: TGTGCCAGCTTCCGGACAGGGGGTGCTGGCTACACCTTC.

This chain links TRBV10-3 with TRBJ1-1; possible D gene TRBD1, 5 bases. From germline, CDR1 is ENHRY and CDR2 SYGVKD. CDR3 length: 13 amino acids. Deletions cut 6 bases from V and 1 base from J, with 9 bases between. The CDR3 sequence is CAISNQGNTEAFF. CDR3 nucleotides: TGTGCCATCAGCAACCAGGGGAACACTGAAGCTTTCTTT.

This clone has a single count. This chain uses TRBV19 with TRBJ1-2; 12 nucleotides match TRBD1. Germline V CDR1 and CDR2: LNHDA, SQIVND (reference sequence). Trimming cost V 5 bases and J 2 bases; bases outside gene matches: 6. The CDR3 has 16 residues. The CDR3 DNA follows: TGTGCCAGTAGTCCGGGACAGGGGGCATTAAACTATGGCTACACCTTC. It codes for CASSPGQGALNYGYTF.

The chain has TRBV19 and TRBJ1-1; D gene ambiguous. Germline V CDR1 and CDR2: LNHDA, SQIVND (reference sequence). This CDR3 has 14 amino acids. V lost 7 bases, J lost 7 bases, and 19 bases lay in between. CDR3 in DNA: TGTGCCAGTATTATGTGGCCGAGGACGGGTGAAGCTTTCTTT. It translates to CASIMWPRTGEAFF. The full variable domain, rest sourced from reference TRBV19 and TRBJ1-1, is DGGITQSPKYLFRKEGQNVTLSCEQNLNHDAMYWYRQDPGQGLRLIYYSQIVNDFQKGDIAEGYSVSREKKESFPLTVTSAQKNPTAFYLCASIMWPRTGEAFFGQGTRLTVV.

The V call is TRBV15, the J call TRBJ2-7; 9 bases map to TRBD1. V was clipped by 1 base and J by 4 bases; unmatched bases: 5. The CDR3 consists of 15 residues. Germline lookup yields CDR1 LNHNV and CDR2 YYDKDF (reference sequence). In DNA form, the CDR3 reads TGTGCCACCAGCAGAGGGGACAGGGAGGGATACGAGCAGTACTTC. Protein: CATSRGDREGYEQYF.

The V gene is TRBV27, the J gene TRBJ1-5, with D tentatively TRBD1 (5 bases). The V gene's germline CDR1 is MNHEY and CDR2 SMNVEV (reference sequence). The V end lost 3 bases, the J end lost 5 bases, and 14 bases lay between the germline ends. The CDR3 sequence is 15 residues long. This chain's CDR3 is CASSFTGRADQPQHF. The CDR3 region has the DNA TGTGCCAGCAGTTTCACCGGCAGGGCCGATCAGCCCCAGCATTTT.

This clone was observed a single time. The chain has TRBV6-4 and TRBJ2-5, with 7 bases that match TRBD2. V shed 6 bases and J 5 bases; nucleotides not matched to a gene: 6. Germline V gene data show CDR1 as MRHNA and CDR2 as SNTAGT. The CDR3 runs to 13 residues. CDR3 DNA sequence: TGTGCCAGCAGCCGGGGAGCGGGGGAGACCCAGTACTTC. It codes for CASSRGAGETQYF.

The chain links TRBV6-5 to TRBJ1-5; 9 nucleotides align to TRBD1. The germline V gene has CDR1 MNHEY and CDR2 SVGAGI. The V gene end was trimmed by 6 bases and the J gene end by 7 bases; junction bases not matched to a gene: 7. The CDR3 runs to 14 residues. The CDR3: CASSRTGEAQPQHF. The CDR3 DNA follows: TGTGCCAGCAGCCGGACAGGGGAGGCCCAGCCCCAGCATTTT.

In nucleotides, the CDR3 is TGTGCCAGCAGCCCGGGGGAGGGGACTCAAAATTATAACACTGAAGCTTTCTTT. It is translated as CASSPGEGTQNYNTEAFF. The chain carries TRBV7-8 and TRBJ1-1; possibly TRBD1 for D (5 bases). V was trimmed by 5 bases and J by 2 bases, leaving 24 bases between them. Germline loops: CDR1 SGHVS, CDR2 FQNEAQ. The CDR3 extends over 18 amino acids. Looking up the rest from reference TRBV7-8 and TRBJ1-1 gives the full variable domain: GAGVSQSPRYKVAKRGQDVALRCDPISGHVSLFWYQQALGQGPEFLTYFQNEAQLDKSGLPSDRFFAERPEGSVSTLKIQRTQQEDSAVYLCASSPGEGTQNYNTEAFFGQGTRLTVV.

This clone was detected only once. Other DNA sequences from this sample encode an identical CDR3 as well. V and J are TRBV5-1 and TRBJ1-2, with D possibly being TRBD1 (5 bases). This CDR3 contains 13 residues. V was cut by 0 bases and J by 3 bases, with 6 bases left in between. From germline, CDR1 is SGHRS and CDR2 YFSETQ. The CDR3 DNA follows: TGCGCCAGCAGCTTGGGAGGGGACTATGGCTACACCTTC. It yields the protein CASSLGGDYGYTF.

The CDR3 coding sequence is TGTGCCAGTAGTACCCCGGGGACAGGAACCTACGAGCAGTACTTC. It codes for CASSTPGTGTYEQYF. The chain has TRBV19 and TRBJ2-7; 8 nucleotides align to TRBD1. The J segment lost 2 bases and the V segment lost 4 bases, leaving 7 bases of the junction unmatched. The CDR3 runs 15 residues. CDR1 is LNHDA and CDR2 is SQIVND in the germline V gene (reference sequence).

This chain uses TRBV20-1 with TRBJ1-2, with D tentatively TRBD1 (5 bases). Per the germline V gene, CDR1 is DFQATT and CDR2 is SNEGSKA (reference sequence). V shed 5 bases and J shed 6 bases, with 10 bases lying between them. The CDR3 length is 11 residues. CDR3 residues: CSAGSGDGYTF. CDR3 bases: TGCAGTGCTGGCTCGGGGGATGGCTACACCTTC.

This chain connects TRBV13 to TRBJ2-7, with D possibly matching TRBD1 (6 bases). V was shortened by 5 bases and J by 2 bases, with 13 bases between the two germline ends. The germline V gene has CDR1 PRHDT and CDR2 FYEKMQ (reference sequence). The CDR3 extends over 14 amino acids. CDR3 coding DNA: TGTGCCAGCAGCCTACAGGGATCGACCTACGAGCAGTACTTC. Protein product: CASSLQGSTYEQYF.

V and J are TRBV19 and TRBJ2-1, with D perhaps TRBD1 (5 bases). The CDR3 is 17 amino acids. Germline lookup yields CDR1 LNHDA and CDR2 SQIVND (reference sequence). V was clipped by 3 bases and J by 3 bases, with 18 bases between them. CDR3 loop: CASSIQPIGQGYNEQFF. In DNA form, the CDR3 reads TGTGCCAGTAGTATCCAGCCCATAGGGCAGGGCTACAATGAGCAGTTCTTC.

This chain uses TRBV19 with TRBJ1-3, with D perhaps matching TRBD1 (5 bases). CDR1 LNHDA and CDR2 SQIVND come from the germline V gene (reference sequence). Trimming took off 3 bases at V and 1 base at J, with 16 bases between the two ends. This CDR3 is 17 amino acids long. CDR3 coding DNA: TGTGCCAGTAGTATTATTCCGGGACCGACGTCTGGAAACACCATATATTTT. This translates into CASSIIPGPTSGNTIYF. The entire variable domain, with the rest obtained from reference TRBV19 and TRBJ1-3, is as follows: DGGITQSPKYLFRKEGQNVTLSCEQNLNHDAMYWYRQDPGQGLRLIYYSQIVNDFQKGDIAEGYSVSREKKESFPLTVTSAQKNPTAFYLCASSIIPGPTSGNTIYFGEGSWLTVV.

The V call is TRBV2, the J call TRBJ2-7; TRBD1 matches 8 bases. This CDR3 region has 15 residues. CDR1 is SNHLY and CDR2 is FYNNEI in the germline V gene. The V segment lost 6 bases and the J segment 4 bases; nucleotides outside the gene matches: 11. The CDR3: CASRGPGTGPYEQYF. CDR3 nucleotide sequence: TGTGCCAGCAGGGGACCCGGGACAGGTCCTTACGAGCAGTACTTC.

Note on this clone: Distinct nucleotide sequences in the sample also encode this CDR3. The genes are TRBV5-1 and TRBJ1-6, with D possibly being TRBD1 (5 bases). Trimming removed 4 bases at V and 8 bases at J, with 13 bases between. The CDR3 length is 14 residues. Germline V lookup: CDR1 SGHRS, CDR2 YFSETQ. In nucleotides, the CDR3 is TGCGCCAGCAGCAATGCAGGGTTTGATTCACCCCTCCACTTT. It translates to CASSNAGFDSPLHF.

This clone was seen only once. The chain links TRBV19 to TRBJ2-5, with D perhaps TRBD2 (6 bases). The CDR3 covers 13 residues. In germline, CDR1 is LNHDA, CDR2 SQIVND (reference sequence). V lost 6 bases and J lost 2, with 10 bases in between. Here the CDR3 reads CASSGSRQETQYF. For the CDR3, the DNA is TGTGCCAGTAGCGGGAGTAGGCAAGAGACCCAGTACTTC.

The chain uses TRBV13 and TRBJ1-4; 11 nucleotides agree with TRBD1. With 5 bases clipped from V and 5 bases from J, the junction kept 4 bases outside the gene matches. From germline, CDR1 is PRHDT and CDR2 FYEKMQ (reference sequence). This CDR3 has 15 residues. CDR3 bases: TGTGCCAGCAGCAACCGGGACAGGGGGAATGAAAAACTGTTTTTT. It encodes CASSNRDRGNEKLFF.